These T cell receptor beta chains were read from a single sample in a study of preoperative IRX-2 immunotherapy in early breast cancer. Here immunoSEQ multiplex PCR was the method, and the copy in TCRdb shows in-frame clones only, minus some. There are 95,000 to 100,000 clones in the sample; roughly 88% occur only once, and around 2% lies in the top ten. Sequences were derived from tumor tissue, sampled after IRX-2 immunotherapy. The source is a human donor with breast cancer. The CDR3 runs from the conserved cysteine through the conserved F or W. The order of the fields is D gene, V gene, J gene, clone size, CDR3 protein, CDR3 DNA. D genes are given only for firm matches. Clone sizes are given selectively: once, few, many, or a class where the clone is expanded.

NA	TRBV28	TRBJ1-4	NA	CASSREDEKLFF	TGTGCCAGCAGCAGAGAAGATGAAAAACTGTTTTTT
NA	TRBV19	TRBJ1-2	NA	CASSMGGYGYTF	TGTGCCAGTAGTATGGGTGGATATGGCTACACCTTC
NA	TRBV14	TRBJ1-2	NA	CASSQERGSGVRGYTF	TGTGCCAGCAGCCAAGAGAGGGGGTCGGGCGTACGGGGCTACACCTTC
TRBD1	TRBV28	TRBJ1-4	NA	CASSLSRTGNEKLFF	TGTGCCAGCAGTTTATCCCGGACAGGGAACGAAAAACTGTTTTTT
TRBD1	TRBV11-3	TRBJ2-3	NA	CASSLVQGADTQYF	TGTGCCAGCAGCTTGGTGCAGGGGGCAGATACGCAGTATTTT
NA	TRBV19	TRBJ2-7	NA	CATSERGASSYEQYF	TGTGCCACCTCAGAACGCGGGGCGAGCTCCTACGAGCAGTACTTC
NA	TRBV19	TRBJ2-7	NA	CASSVVYGSYEQYF	TGTGCCAGTAGTGTCGTATACGGATCCTACGAGCAGTACTTC
TRBD1	TRBV5-1	TRBJ2-7	NA	CASSSGRDRGFYEQYF	TGCGCCAGCAGCTCCGGTCGGGACAGGGGGTTCTACGAGCAGTACTTC
NA	TRBV29-1	TRBJ2-1	NA	CSVVGLTYYEQFF	TGCAGCGTTGTCGGGCTCACCTACTATGAGCAGTTCTTC
NA	TRBV30	TRBJ1-1	once	CAWSAGNTEAFF	TGTGCCTGGAGTGCAGGGAACACTGAAGCTTTCTTT
TRBD2	TRBV5-1	TRBJ2-7	NA	CASSLVAGAGEQYF	TGCGCCAGCAGCTTGGTGGCGGGAGCTGGCGAGCAGTACTTC
NA	TRBV6-8	TRBJ1-1	few	CASSYSDPMNTEAFF	TGTGCCAGCAGTTACTCGGACCCCATGAACACTGAAGCTTTCTTT
TRBD1	TRBV6-8	TRBJ1-2	NA	CASRRDRGNMGYTF	TGTGCCAGCAGACGGGACAGGGGGAATATGGGCTACACCTTC
NA	TRBV6-8	TRBJ2-7	NA	CASSYRPGRGKVDEQYF	TGTGCCAGCAGTTACCGCCCCGGGCGGGGTAAAGTCGACGAGCAGTACTTC
NA	TRBV30	TRBJ2-6	NA	CAYSGDLGANVLTF	TGTGCCTACTCAGGGGATTTGGGGGCCAACGTCCTGACTTTC